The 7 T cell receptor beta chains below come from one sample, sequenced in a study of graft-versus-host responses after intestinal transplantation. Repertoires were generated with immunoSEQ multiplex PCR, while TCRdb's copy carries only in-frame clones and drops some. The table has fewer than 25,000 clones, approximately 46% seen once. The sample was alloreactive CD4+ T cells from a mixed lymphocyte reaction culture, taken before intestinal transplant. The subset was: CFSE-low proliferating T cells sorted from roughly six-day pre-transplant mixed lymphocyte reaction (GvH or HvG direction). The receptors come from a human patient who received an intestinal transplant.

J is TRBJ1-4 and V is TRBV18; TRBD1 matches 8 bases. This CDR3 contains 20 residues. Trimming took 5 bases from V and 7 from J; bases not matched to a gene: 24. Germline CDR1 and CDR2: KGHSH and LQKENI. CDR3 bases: TGTGCCAGCTCAACCTCACTCGGACAGGGCGAAACCAGGGGTAGTGAAAAACTGTTTTTT. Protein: CASSTSLGQGETRGSEKLFF.

The DNA for the CDR3 is TGTGCCAGCAGGCCCACCTTAAAGGGGGCGAGGAAGGACAACACTGAAGCTTTCTTT. It is translated as CASRPTLKGARKDNTEAFF. This rearrangement joins TRBV4-2 to TRBJ1-1, with TRBD1 matching 7 bases. V shed 6 bases, J shed 2 bases, and the junction held 21 bases outside the gene matches. The CDR3 covers 19 residues. CDR1 and CDR2 from the germline V gene are LGHNA and YNFKEQ.

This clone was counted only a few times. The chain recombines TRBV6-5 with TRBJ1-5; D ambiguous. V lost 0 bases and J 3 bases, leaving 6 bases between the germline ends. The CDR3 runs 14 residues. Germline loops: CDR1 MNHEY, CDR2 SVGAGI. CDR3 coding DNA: TGTGCCAGCAGTTACTCATCCCTCAATCAGCCCCAGCATTTT. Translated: CASSYSSLNQPQHF.

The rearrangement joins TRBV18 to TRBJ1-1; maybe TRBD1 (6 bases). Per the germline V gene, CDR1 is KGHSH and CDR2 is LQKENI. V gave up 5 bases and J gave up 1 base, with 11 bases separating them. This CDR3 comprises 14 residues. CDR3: CASSTLTGNTEAFF. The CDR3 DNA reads TGTGCCAGCTCAACCCTGACAGGGAACACTGAAGCTTTCTTT.

The DNA of the CDR3 is TGTGCCAGCTCACCTATGGACAGTTACGAGCAGTACTTC. Amino acid sequence: CASSPMDSYEQYF. The chain employs TRBV18 and TRBJ2-7, with a tentative D call TRBD1 (6 bases). Germline lookup yields CDR1 KGHSH and CDR2 LQKENI. The CDR3 is made up of 13 amino acids. The V and J ends lost 3 bases and 4 bases respectively, with 10 bases between them.

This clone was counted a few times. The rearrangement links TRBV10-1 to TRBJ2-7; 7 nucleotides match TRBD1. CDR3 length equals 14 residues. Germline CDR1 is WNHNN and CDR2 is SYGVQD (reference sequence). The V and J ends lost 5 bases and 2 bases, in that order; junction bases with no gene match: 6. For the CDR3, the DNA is TGCGCCAGCAGTCCCGGGACAGTCCCCTACGAGCAGTACTTC. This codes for CASSPGTVPYEQYF.

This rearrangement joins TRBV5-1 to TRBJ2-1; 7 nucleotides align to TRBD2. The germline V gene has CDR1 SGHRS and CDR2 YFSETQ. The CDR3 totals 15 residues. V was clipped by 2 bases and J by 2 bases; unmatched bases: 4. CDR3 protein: CASSFGEGPYNEQFF. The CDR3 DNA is TGCGCCAGCAGCTTCGGGGAGGGCCCCTACAATGAGCAGTTCTTC.